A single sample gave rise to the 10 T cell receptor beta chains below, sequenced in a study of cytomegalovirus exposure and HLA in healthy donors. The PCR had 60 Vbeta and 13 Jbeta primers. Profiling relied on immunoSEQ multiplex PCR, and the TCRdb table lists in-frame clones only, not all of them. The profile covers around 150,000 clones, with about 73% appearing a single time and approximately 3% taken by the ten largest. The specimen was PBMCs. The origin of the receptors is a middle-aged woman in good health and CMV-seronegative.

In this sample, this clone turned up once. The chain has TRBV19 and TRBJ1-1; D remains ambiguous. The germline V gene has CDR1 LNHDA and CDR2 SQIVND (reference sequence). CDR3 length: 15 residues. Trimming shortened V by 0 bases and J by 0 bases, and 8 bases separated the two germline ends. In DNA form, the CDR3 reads TGTGCCAGTAGTATAGACGGCAGGCTGAACACTGAAGCTTTCTTT. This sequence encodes CASSIDGRLNTEAFF. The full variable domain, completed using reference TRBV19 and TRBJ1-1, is DGGITQSPKYLFRKEGQNVTLSCEQNLNHDAMYWYRQDPGQGLRLIYYSQIVNDFQKGDIAEGYSVSREKKESFPLTVTSAQKNPTAFYLCASSIDGRLNTEAFFGQGTRLTVV.

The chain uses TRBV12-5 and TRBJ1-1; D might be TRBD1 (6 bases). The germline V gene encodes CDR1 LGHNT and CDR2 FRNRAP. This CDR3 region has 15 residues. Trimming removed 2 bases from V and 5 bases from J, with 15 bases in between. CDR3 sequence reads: CASGLWPGGRTEAFF. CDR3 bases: TGTGCTAGTGGTTTGTGGCCTGGGGGCAGGACTGAAGCTTTCTTT.

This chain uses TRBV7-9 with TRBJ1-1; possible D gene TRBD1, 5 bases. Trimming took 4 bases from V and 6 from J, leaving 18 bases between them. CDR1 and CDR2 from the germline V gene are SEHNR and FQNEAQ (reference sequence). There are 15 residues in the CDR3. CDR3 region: CASSSLPRVGPEAFF. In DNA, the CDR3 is TGTGCCAGCAGCTCCCTCCCCAGGGTCGGCCCTGAAGCTTTCTTT.

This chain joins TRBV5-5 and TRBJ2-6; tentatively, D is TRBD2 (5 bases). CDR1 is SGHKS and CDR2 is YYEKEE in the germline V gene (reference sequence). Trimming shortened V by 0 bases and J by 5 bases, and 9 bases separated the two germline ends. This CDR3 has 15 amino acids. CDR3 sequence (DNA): TGTGCCAGCAGCTTGGCCACGGGAAGGGCCAACGTCCTGACTTTC. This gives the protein CASSLATGRANVLTF.

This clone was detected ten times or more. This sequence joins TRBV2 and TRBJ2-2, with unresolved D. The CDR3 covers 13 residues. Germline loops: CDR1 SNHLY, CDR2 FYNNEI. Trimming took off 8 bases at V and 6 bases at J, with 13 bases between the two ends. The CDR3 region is CASRRFVAGELFF. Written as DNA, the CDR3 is TGTGCCAGCCGTCGGTTCGTTGCCGGGGAGCTGTTTTTT.

The CDR3, as DNA: TGTGCCTGGAAAGGCCCGGGCAGGGTGAGCTCTGGAAACACCATATATTTT. Translated, it gives CAWKGPGRVSSGNTIYF. This chain uses TRBV30 with TRBJ1-3, with D tentatively TRBD1 (5 bases). Germline CDR1 reads GTSNPN; CDR2 reads SVGIG (reference sequence). The CDR3 is made up of 17 amino acids. V was trimmed by 4 bases and J by 0 bases, leaving 19 bases between them.

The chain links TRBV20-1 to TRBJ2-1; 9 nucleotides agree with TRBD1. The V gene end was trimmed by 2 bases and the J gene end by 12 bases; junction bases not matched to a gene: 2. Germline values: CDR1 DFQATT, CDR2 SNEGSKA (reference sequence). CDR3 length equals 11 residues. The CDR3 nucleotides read TGCAGTGCTAGACCGGGACAGGGGCAGTTCTTC. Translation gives CSARPGQGQFF.

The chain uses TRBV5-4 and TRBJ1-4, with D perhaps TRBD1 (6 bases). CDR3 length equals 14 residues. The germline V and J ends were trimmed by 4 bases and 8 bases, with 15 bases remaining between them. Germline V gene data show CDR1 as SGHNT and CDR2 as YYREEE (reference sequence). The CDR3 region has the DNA TGTGCCAGCAGCCAGAAGGACAGTATCGAAAAACTGTTTTTT. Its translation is CASSQKDSIEKLFF. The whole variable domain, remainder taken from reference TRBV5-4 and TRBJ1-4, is ETGVTQSPTHLIKTRGQQVTLRCSSQSGHNTVSWYQQALGQGPQFIFQYYREEENGRGNFPPRFSGLQFPNYSSELNVNALELDDSALYLCASSQKDSIEKLFFGSGTQLSVL.

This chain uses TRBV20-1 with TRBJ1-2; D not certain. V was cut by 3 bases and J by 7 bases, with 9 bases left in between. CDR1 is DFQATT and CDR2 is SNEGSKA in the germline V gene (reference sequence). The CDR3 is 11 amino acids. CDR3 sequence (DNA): TGCAGTGCTAGGGTGCGGGCTGGCTACACCTTC. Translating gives CSARVRAGYTF.

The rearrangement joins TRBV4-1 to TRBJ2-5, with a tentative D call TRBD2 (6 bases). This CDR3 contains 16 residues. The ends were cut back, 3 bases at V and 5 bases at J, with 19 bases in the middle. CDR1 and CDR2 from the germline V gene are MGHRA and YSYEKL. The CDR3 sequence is CASSHASGRREETQYF. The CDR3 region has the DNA TGCGCCAGCAGCCATGCCTCAGGACGGAGGGAGGAGACCCAGTACTTC.